Listed here is a single T cell receptor (beta chain). The clone's antigen remains unknown. There are no base qualities to consult, and no much larger clone falls within one base. The sample has other DNA sequences that encode this CDR3 too. The donors were healthy, HIV-negative adults with no recently reported acute infections or vaccinations. Every donor was a Caucasian adult living in Nashville, Tennessee, USA. Magnetic negative selection was used to enrich CD4+ T cells, after which naive cells were positively selected on CD45RA and the negative fraction became the memory subset. After blood collection by leukapheresis, PBMCs were isolated using Ficoll-Histopaque density gradient centrifugation and then cryopreserved in the vapor phase of liquid nitrogen. Analytical flow cytometry was used to check the purity and quantity of each magnetically sorted T cell population. From each sorted fraction, genomic DNA was isolated and quantified by UV absorbance on a Nanodrop 2000c.

The record originates from a study of shared clonotypes between healthy human individuals (TCRdb year 2020). General notes on the study: The cohort comprised two women and a few men aged 18 to 49 years. Per donor, leukapheresis produced somewhere between about 0.94 and 8.9 billion PBMCs. For each donor, three plates each were used for CD4 naive and CD4 memory, two plates were used for CD8 naive, and one plate was used for CD8 memory. The study deeply sequenced blood TCR repertoires of 5 or 6 healthy adults to estimate repertoire size and the extent of clonotype sharing between individuals. To increase sequencing depth and limit assay-specific biases, TCR repertoire library preparation and sequencing were carried out by different laboratories using diverse techniques.

General study outcomes and caveats: Roughly 5.2% of naive CD4, 3.5% of naive CD8, approximately 2% of memory CD4, and roughly 0.4% of memory CD8 clonotypes were shared across a few donors. Naive subsets generally had larger estimated clonotype richness than memory subsets did. Pairwise subsampling led to the expectation that sequencing depth would affect the degree of clonotype sharing among donors. Because the study included a small number of donors, the genetic and exposure-history diversity represented was limited. Incomplete sequencing was indicated by rarefaction of sorted-subset datasets, despite the large sequencing depth. Sampling was restricted to blood, and TCR repertoires in tissue are likely to differ from TCR repertoires in blood. Compared with non-shared clonotypes, clonotypes shared by all four sorted-subset donors had higher generation probabilities.

Looking up the germline V gene (reference sequence) yields CDR1 SGHNT and CDR2 YYREEE. Taken from cysteine to phenylalanine, the CDR3 has 15 residues. This entry keeps only the CDR3 DNA: 45 bases, framed from base 1. V is pared back by 0 bases and J by 1 base, with 8 bases lying between the germline termini. Using the deep immunoSEQ assay, multiplex PCR amplified TCR CDR3 regions from genomic DNA. Extracted genomic DNA from each cell subset was spread evenly across all wells of several immunoSEQ 96-well plates, with each plate serving as a replicate. Each replicate PCR for sorted subsets received about 210 ng genomic DNA, equal to tens of thousands of T cell genomes. The purified libraries were quantified using a Qubit 3.0 fluorometer, sized with a Bioanalyzer 2100, and then quantified again using the KAPA Library Quantification kit. Every immunoSEQ 96-well plate was sequenced on a separate single-read 150-cycle Illumina NextSeq 550 flow cell. The original methods were these. The immunoSEQ output contained only junctional sequences without quality scores, so filtering could not match that applied to full-length reads. Sequences were annotated with PyIR, a Python wrapper for IgBLAST v1.9, and V/J genes and CDR3 were assigned using IMGT germline references. Reads with weak V/J assignments (E-value above 1e-6), missing CDR3, stop codons, out-of-frame junctions, or ambiguous translated residues were removed. V3J clonotypes were defined as sequences sharing the same inferred V gene, J gene, and CDR3 amino acid sequence. Percentage overlap between repertoires was computed as shared unique clonotypes divided by the size of the smaller repertoire. RTK rarefaction, the Chao1 estimator, and Recon v2.1 estimates of unobserved clonotypes were used to assess repertoire richness. For all TCRbeta clonotypes obtained by the gDNA method from a few donors, generation probabilities were computed with OLGA. Here the immuneACCESS table is served through TCRdb, limited to in-frame sequences with V and J called. Missing clones are a known gap in these copies; in checked studies unresolved V genes cover under half, and the rest lacks a known reason. V, J and clone size reflect that table, while D and trimming were determined from the DNA. Present in this sample are millions of clones, 85% to 95% of which were seen just once. The ten largest clones add up to about 0.13% of the sample.

Sequencing input: naive CD4+ T cells sorted from blood. Per the publication, the cell subset or site label means: CD45RA+ positively selected. The chain is assembled from TRBV5-4 and TRBJ2-1, with TRBD1 perhaps the D gene, on 6 matching bases. The clonotype originates from a man in his late teens or twenties in good health. The CDR3 corresponds to CASSLDRASYNEQFF. The bases are TGTGCCAGCAGCTTGGACAGGGCATCCTACAATGAGCAGTTCTTC.